These 8 T cell receptor beta chains share one sample of origin, sequenced in a study of blood T cell repertoires in COVID-19. The assay was immunoSEQ multiplex PCR, and TCRdb's table has in-frame clones only and misses some. The sample includes fewer than 400,000 clones, around 84% seen only once; the top ten take under 3%. Sequencing was carried out using peripheral blood. Source of these receptors: a human donor in a cohort sampled during active COVID-19.

J is TRBJ2-1 and V is TRBV7-6, with 8 bases fitting TRBD1. V was clipped by 5 bases and J by 1 base; unmatched bases: 4. The CDR3 length is 15 residues. The germline CDR1 and CDR2 sequences are SGHVS and FNYEAQ. CDR3: CASSPGQGSYNEQFF. CDR3 bases: TGTGCCAGCAGCCCTGGACAGGGTTCCTACAATGAGCAGTTCTTC. Full variable domain (missing parts from reference TRBV7-6 and TRBJ2-1): GAGVSQSPRYKVTKRGQDVALRCDPISGHVSLYWYRQALGQGPEFLTYFNYEAQQDKSGLPNDRFSAERPEGSISTLTIQRTEQRDSAMYRCASSPGQGSYNEQFFGPGTRLTVL.

This clone was seen a handful of times. The CDR3 sequence is CAWSLRGAVAGNTIYF. Here the CDR3 DNA reads TGTGCCTGGTCCCTACGGGGGGCGGTGGCTGGAAACACCATATATTTT. V and J are TRBV30 and TRBJ1-3, with TRBD1 as a possible D gene (6 bases). V lost 5 bases to trimming and J lost 2 bases, with 19 bases between them. CDR3 length: 16 residues. CDR1 and CDR2 from the germline V gene are GTSNPN and SVGIG (reference sequence).

CDR3 DNA: TGTGCCATCAGTGGACTAGCGGGACTCCGTCCCTACGAGCAGTACTTC. Its translation: CAISGLAGLRPYEQYF. The V and J genes are TRBV10-3 and TRBJ2-7, with 11 bases fitting TRBD2. The V and J ends lost 4 bases and 2 bases, in that order; junction bases with no gene match: 7. This CDR3 is 16 amino acids long. CDR1 and CDR2 (germline): ENHRY, SYGVKD.

The chain is built from TRBV7-3 and TRBJ2-5, with 11 bases matching TRBD2. After removal of 4 bases from V and 1 base from J, the junction contained 5 bases not matched to a gene. The germline V gene has CDR1 SGHTA and CDR2 FQGTGA. This CDR3 has 16 residues. Written as DNA, the CDR3 is TGTGCCAGCAGCTGGTTACTAGCGGGGGTCCAAGAGACCCAGTACTTC. It yields the protein CASSWLLAGVQETQYF.

Concerning this clone itself: The junction differs from germline at one of its ends, possibly a read error. The J gene is TRBJ2-7, the V gene TRBV2; TRBD2 aligns across 9 bases. The length of the CDR3 is 18 residues. The germline CDR1 and CDR2 sequences are SNHLY and FYNNEI. The CDR3, as DNA: TGTGCCAGCACTGAATCCGGGTGGGGTAGCGGGAGAATAGACGAGCAGTACTTC. Translating it yields CASTESGWGSGRIDEQYF.

The CDR3 coding sequence is TGTGCCAGCAGCTTGGCCGGGACTAGCGGGAGGAAGTACTTC. Encoded protein: CASSLAGTSGRKYF. The V gene is TRBV5-6, the J gene TRBJ2-7; TRBD2 aligns across 15 bases. The CDR3 totals 14 residues. The V segment lost 0 bases and the J segment 11 bases; nucleotides outside the gene matches: 3. From germline, CDR1 is SGHDT and CDR2 YYEEEE.

The V call is TRBV6-5, the J call TRBJ1-1; perhaps TRBD1 as D (6 bases). The CDR3 runs 15 residues. Germline CDR1 MNHEY, CDR2 SVGAGI. Trimming took off 2 bases at V and 1 base at J, with 11 bases between the two ends. The CDR3 coding sequence is TGTGCCAGCAGTTACAGGATGGGGGCGAACACTGAAGCTTTCTTT. It codes for CASSYRMGANTEAFF.

V and J are TRBV2 and TRBJ2-7; a weak D match, TRBD2 (6 bases). Germline V CDR1 and CDR2: SNHLY, FYNNEI. The CDR3 totals 14 residues. V was trimmed by 1 base and J by 3 bases, leaving 10 bases between them. CDR3 amino acids: CASSEGGEDYEQYF. CDR3 nucleotide sequence: TGTGCCAGCAGTGAAGGGGGGGAGGACTACGAGCAGTACTTC.